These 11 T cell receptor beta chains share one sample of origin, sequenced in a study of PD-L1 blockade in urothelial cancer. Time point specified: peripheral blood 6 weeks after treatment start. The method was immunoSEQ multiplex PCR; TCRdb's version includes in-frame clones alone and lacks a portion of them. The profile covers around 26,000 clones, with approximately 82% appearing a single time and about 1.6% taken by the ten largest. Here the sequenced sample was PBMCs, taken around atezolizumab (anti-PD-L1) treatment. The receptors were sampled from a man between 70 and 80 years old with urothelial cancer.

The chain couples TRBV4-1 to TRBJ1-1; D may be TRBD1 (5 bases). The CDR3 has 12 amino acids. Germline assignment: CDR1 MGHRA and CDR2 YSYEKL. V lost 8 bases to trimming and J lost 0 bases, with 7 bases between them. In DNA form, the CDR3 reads TGCGCCAGCGGACACATGAACACTGAAGCTTTCTTT. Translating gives CASGHMNTEAFF.

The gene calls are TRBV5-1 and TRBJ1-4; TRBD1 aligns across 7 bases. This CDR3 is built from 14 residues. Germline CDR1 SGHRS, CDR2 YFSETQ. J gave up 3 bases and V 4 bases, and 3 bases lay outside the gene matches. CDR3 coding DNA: TGCGCCAGCAGCACGACAGGGTCTAATGAAAAACTGTTTTTT. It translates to CASSTTGSNEKLFF.

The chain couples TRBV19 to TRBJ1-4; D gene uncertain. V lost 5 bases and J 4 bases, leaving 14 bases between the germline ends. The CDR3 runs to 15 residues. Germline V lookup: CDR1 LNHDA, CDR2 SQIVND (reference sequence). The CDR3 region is CASSADGIHNEKLFF. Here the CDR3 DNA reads TGTGCCAGTAGTGCAGACGGGATCCATAATGAAAAACTGTTTTTT.

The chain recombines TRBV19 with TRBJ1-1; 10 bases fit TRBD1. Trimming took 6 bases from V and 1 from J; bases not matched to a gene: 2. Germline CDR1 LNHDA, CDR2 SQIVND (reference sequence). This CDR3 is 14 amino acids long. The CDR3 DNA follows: TGTGCCAGTAGGACAGGGGGCCGGAACACTGAAGCTTTCTTT. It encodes CASRTGGRNTEAFF.

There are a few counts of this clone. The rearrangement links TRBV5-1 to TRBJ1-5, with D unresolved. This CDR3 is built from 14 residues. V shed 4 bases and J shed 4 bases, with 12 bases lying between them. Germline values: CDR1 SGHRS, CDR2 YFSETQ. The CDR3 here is CASSIDGFNQPQHF. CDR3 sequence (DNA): TGCGCCAGCAGCATAGACGGGTTTAATCAGCCCCAGCATTTT.

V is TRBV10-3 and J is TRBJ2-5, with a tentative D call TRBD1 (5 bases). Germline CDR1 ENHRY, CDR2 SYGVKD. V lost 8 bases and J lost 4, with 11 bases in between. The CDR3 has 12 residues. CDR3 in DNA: TGTGCCATCGGTCAGGGCTTAGAGACCCAGTACTTC. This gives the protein CAIGQGLETQYF.

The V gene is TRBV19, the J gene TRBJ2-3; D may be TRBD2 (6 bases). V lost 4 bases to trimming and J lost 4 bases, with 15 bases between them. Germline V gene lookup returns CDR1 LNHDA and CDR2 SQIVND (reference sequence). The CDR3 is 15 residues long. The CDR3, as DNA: TGTGCCAGTAGTACCTCGGGAGAGGAATCAGATACGCAGTATTTT. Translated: CASSTSGEESDTQYF.

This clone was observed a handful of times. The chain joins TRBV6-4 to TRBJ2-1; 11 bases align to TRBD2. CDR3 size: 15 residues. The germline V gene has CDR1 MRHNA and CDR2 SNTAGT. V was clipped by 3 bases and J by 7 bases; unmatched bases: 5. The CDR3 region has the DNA TGTGCCAGCAGTGATACAACTAGCGGGAGTAATGAGCAGTTCTTC. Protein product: CASSDTTSGSNEQFF.

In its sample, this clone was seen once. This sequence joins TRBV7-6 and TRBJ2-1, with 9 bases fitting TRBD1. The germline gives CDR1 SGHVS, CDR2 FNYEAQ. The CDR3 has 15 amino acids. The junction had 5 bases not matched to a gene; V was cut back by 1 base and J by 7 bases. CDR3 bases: TGTGCCAGCAGCTTAGGGACAGGGGCGGCAAATGAGCAGTTCTTC. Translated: CASSLGTGAANEQFF.

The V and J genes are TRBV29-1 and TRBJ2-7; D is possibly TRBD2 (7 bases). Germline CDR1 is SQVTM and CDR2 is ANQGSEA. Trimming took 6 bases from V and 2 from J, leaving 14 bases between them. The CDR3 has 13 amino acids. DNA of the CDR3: TGCAGCGTCGGGGGGCGCTATGCCTACGAGCAGTACTTC. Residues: CSVGGRYAYEQYF.

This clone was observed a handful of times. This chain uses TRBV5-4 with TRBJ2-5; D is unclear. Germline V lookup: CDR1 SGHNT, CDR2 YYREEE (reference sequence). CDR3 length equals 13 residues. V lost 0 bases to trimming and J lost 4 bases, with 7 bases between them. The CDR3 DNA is TGTGCCAGCAGCTTGGCCCCTCCAGAGACCCAGTACTTC. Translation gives CASSLAPPETQYF. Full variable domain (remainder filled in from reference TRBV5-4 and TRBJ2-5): ETGVTQSPTHLIKTRGQQVTLRCSSQSGHNTVSWYQQALGQGPQFIFQYYREEENGRGNFPPRFSGLQFPNYSSELNVNALELDDSALYLCASSLAPPETQYFGPGTRLLVL.